This T cell receptor beta chain was profiled in a study of T cell responses to AZD1222 COVID-19 vaccine. General study results and limits: Only six or seven AZD1222 recipients tested seropositive at baseline. Clonal diversity may have been underestimated, and the donors were mostly white British, with more females than males. Sampled repertoires all dated from after the peak T cell response.

As for this clone: Antigen: not known.

Germline CDR1 and CDR2: LGHNA and YNFKEQ. The V end lost 0 bases, the J end lost 3 bases, and 11 bases lay between the germline ends. CDR3 length: 15 amino acids. Sequenced by immunoSEQ multiplex PCR; TCRdb stores in-frame clones only, minus some. Of approximately 100,000 clones in the sample, 92% were seen once. The sequencing here drew on peripheral blood, taken on day 0 of AZD1222 vaccination. This TCR was recovered from an adult in good health. The V and J genes are TRBV4-2 and TRBJ1-2; D remains unclear. The CDR3 here is CASSQDQASDYGYTF. The CDR3 DNA follows: TGTGCCAGCAGCCAAGATCAAGCGAGTGACTATGGCTACACCTTC.